What follows is one T cell receptor (beta chain) and its context. From germline, CDR1 is MNHEY and CDR2 SVGAGI. This CDR3 contains 15 residues. Trimming pared 6 bases from V and 0 bases from J, leaving 12 bases between. The data derive from a study of blood T cell repertoires in COVID-19. TCRdb keeps only in-frame clones here, not all; method: immunoSEQ multiplex PCR. The sample consists of 210,000 or so clones, 80% of them appearing once. The chain couples TRBV6-5 to TRBJ1-5; possible D gene TRBD1, 5 bases. Specimen: PBMCs or T cells enriched from blood (not recorded which). This sequence was found in a man aged 25 to 40 with acute COVID-19. The CDR3 loop reads CASRPQGYSNQPQHF. The DNA for the CDR3 is TGTGCCAGCAGGCCTCAGGGCTATAGCAATCAGCCCCAGCATTTT.